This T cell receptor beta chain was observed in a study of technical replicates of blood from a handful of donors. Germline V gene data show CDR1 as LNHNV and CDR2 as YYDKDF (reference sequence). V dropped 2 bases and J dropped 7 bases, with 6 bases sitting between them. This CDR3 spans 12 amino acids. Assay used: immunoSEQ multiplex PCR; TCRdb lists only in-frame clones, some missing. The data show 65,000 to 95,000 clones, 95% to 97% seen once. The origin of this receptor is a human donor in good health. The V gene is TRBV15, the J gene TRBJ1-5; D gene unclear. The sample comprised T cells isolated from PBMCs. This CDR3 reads CATSRSLQPQHF. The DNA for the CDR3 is TGTGCCACCAGCAGATCTCTCCAGCCCCAGCATTTT.